The 15 T cell receptor beta chains given below trace back to one sample, sequenced in a study of beta chain features in type 1 diabetes. What was sequenced were expressed TCRB transcripts, since all of the isolated RNA had been reverse transcribed. Using immunoSEQ multiplex PCR, the repertoire was profiled, and TCRdb retains in-frame clones only, with some absent. The sample lists 150,000 or so clones, 9% to 10% seen once, with 0.55% to 0.75% in the top ten. Material for sequencing was central memory CD4+ T cells from blood. The receptor set was obtained from a woman aged 40 to 50 in good health.

This clone was observed a few times. The genes are TRBV6-1 and TRBJ2-6, with a tentative D call TRBD1 (6 bases). CDR1 is MNHNS and CDR2 is SASEGT in the germline V gene. The CDR3 is 20 residues long. Deletions cut 4 bases from V and 0 bases from J, with 22 bases between. In DNA form, the CDR3 reads TGTGCCAGCAGTGGGAGGCCCCAGGGGCTATCTGTCTCTGGGGCCAACGTCCTGACTTTC. It specifies CASSGRPQGLSVSGANVLTF.

There are a few counts of this clone. The chain uses TRBV10-3 and TRBJ2-3; 8 bases map to TRBD1. The CDR3 runs 17 residues. The germline V gene encodes CDR1 ENHRY and CDR2 SYGVKD. The V gene end was trimmed by 5 bases and the J gene end by 3 bases; junction bases not matched to a gene: 13. In DNA, the CDR3 is TGTGCCATCAGTACTCCGGACAGGGTGGAGTTTACAGATACGCAGTATTTT. It is translated as CAISTPDRVEFTDTQYF.

This clone was counted between two and nine times. In DNA form, the CDR3 reads TGCGCCAGCAGCTCCCTCGGACAGGGTCGGGGCTACACCTTC. Translating it yields CASSSLGQGRGYTF. The J gene is TRBJ1-2, the V gene TRBV5-1; 8 bases match TRBD1. V lost 3 bases to trimming and J lost 8 bases; unmatched junction nucleotides: 9. The germline CDR1 and CDR2 sequences are SGHRS and YFSETQ. The CDR3 loop spans 14 amino acids.

The sample holds a few counts of this clone. The chain joins TRBV29-1 to TRBJ2-5, with D unresolved. The CDR3 spans 11 residues. V shed 6 bases and J shed 5 bases, with 10 bases lying between them. Looked up from germline, CDR1 is SQVTM and CDR2 is ANQGSEA. For the CDR3, the DNA is TGCAGCGTAGGCGGCCTGGAGACCCAGTACTTC. This translates into CSVGGLETQYF.

V usage is TRBV7-2 and J usage is TRBJ2-3; 9 nucleotides align to TRBD2. This CDR3 region has 16 residues. Germline V CDR1 and CDR2: SGHTA, FQGNSA. Germline trimming cut 5 bases from V and 4 bases from J; bases unmatched to any gene: 10. The chain's CDR3 is CASSPGPAGGPDTQYF. In DNA form, the CDR3 reads TGTGCCAGCAGCCCCGGCCCAGCGGGGGGACCAGATACGCAGTATTTT.

This clone was seen many times. The chain links TRBV2 to TRBJ2-7; 8 bases map to TRBD2. With V trimmed by 6 bases and J by 5 bases, 3 bases remained unmatched. The CDR3 spans 12 residues. Germline V CDR1 and CDR2: SNHLY, FYNNEI. The CDR3 spells CASRLGGDEQYF. CDR3 DNA sequence: TGTGCCAGCAGGCTCGGGGGGGACGAGCAGTACTTC.

This clone has a handful of counts. This rearrangement joins TRBV9 to TRBJ2-7; D might be TRBD2 (5 bases). The germline V and J ends were trimmed by 0 bases and 6 bases, with 7 bases remaining between them. CDR1 SGDLS and CDR2 YYNGEE come from the germline V gene. CDR3 length: 12 residues. The DNA for the CDR3 is TGTGCCAGCAGCGTAGCTGAGGGCGAGCAGTACTTC. This encodes CASSVAEGEQYF. The full variable domain, its missing parts supplied by reference TRBV9 and TRBJ2-7, is DSGVTQTPKHLITATGQRVTLRCSPRSGDLSVYWYQQSLDQGLQFLIQYYNGEERAKGNILERFSAQQFPDLHSELNLSSLELGDSALYFCASSVAEGEQYFGPGTRLTVT.

The V gene is TRBV6-5, the J gene TRBJ1-3, with TRBD1 as a possible D gene (6 bases). Per the germline V gene, CDR1 is MNHEY and CDR2 is SVGAGI. The CDR3 length is 15 residues. V was shortened by 6 bases and J by 1 base, with 13 bases between the two germline ends. CDR3 DNA: TGTGCCAGCAGACCACAGGGTTTATCTGGAAACACCATATATTTT. Amino acids: CASRPQGLSGNTIYF.

CDR3 sequence: CASSRGKIQETQYF. The DNA of the CDR3 is TGTGCCAGCAGCCGGGGGAAGATCCAAGAGACCCAGTACTTC. The chain links TRBV7-2 to TRBJ2-5, with D possibly TRBD2 on 6 matching bases. The V gene lost 5 bases and the J gene lost 1 base, with 11 bases spanning the gap. The germline V gene encodes CDR1 SGHTA and CDR2 FQGNSA. The CDR3 length is 14 residues.

The chain is built from TRBV29-1 and TRBJ2-3; 7 bases align to TRBD2. CDR3 length equals 13 residues. The junction had 4 bases not matched to a gene; V was cut back by 7 bases and J by 0 bases. Germline CDR1 reads SQVTM; CDR2 reads ANQGSEA. The CDR3: CSGGGTSTDTQYF. CDR3 DNA: TGCAGCGGGGGGGGAACTAGCACAGATACGCAGTATTTT.

The V gene is TRBV6-1, the J gene TRBJ2-7, with 8 bases lining up with TRBD2. V dropped 8 bases and J dropped 3; count of bases not matched to a gene: 12. Germline V CDR1 and CDR2: MNHNS, SASEGT. This CDR3 is built from 15 residues. The CDR3 region has the DNA TGTGCCAGCGAAAGAGAGACCGGGGGGGTCTACGAGCAGTACTTC. Translating it yields CASERETGGVYEQYF.

This chain uses TRBV18 with TRBJ1-5; TRBD1 aligns across 7 bases. The CDR3 totals 14 residues. The V gene's germline CDR1 is KGHSH and CDR2 LQKENI. Germline trimming cut 2 bases from V and 7 bases from J; bases unmatched to any gene: 5. CDR3 bases: TGTGCCAGCTCACCAGACTCAGGGGGACAGCCCCAGCATTTT. Its translation: CASSPDSGGQPQHF.

This clone was observed a handful of times. The chain links TRBV11-3 to TRBJ2-5; D gene unclear. V shed 2 bases and J shed 0 bases, with 4 bases lying between them. Germline CDR1 and CDR2: SGHNT and YENEEA. The CDR3 contains 13 residues. As DNA, the CDR3 is TGTGCCAGCAGCTTAAGAGACCAAGAGACCCAGTACTTC. Encoded protein: CASSLRDQETQYF.

This clone was seen a few times. The CDR3 loop is CASSLGGSSYEQYF. The CDR3 nucleotides are TGTGCCAGCAGTCTAGGGGGAAGCTCCTACGAGCAGTACTTC. V gene TRBV6-6 combines with J gene TRBJ2-7; maybe TRBD1 (6 bases). The CDR3 has 14 amino acids. Germline V lookup: CDR1 MNHNY, CDR2 SVGAGI (reference sequence). V gave up 5 bases and J gave up 0 bases, with 11 bases separating them.

This clone was detected a few times. The V and J genes are TRBV25-1 and TRBJ2-3, with D unresolved. V was pared by 4 bases and J by 1 base, with 12 bases between. Germline loops: CDR1 MGHDK, CDR2 SYGVNS. CDR3 length equals 15 residues. This chain's CDR3 is CASSAHAGGTDTQYF. The CDR3 nucleotides are TGTGCCAGCAGTGCCCACGCCGGAGGCACAGATACGCAGTATTTT.